This T cell receptor (beta chain) was identified in a study of HIV-infected patients and healthy controls. Germline V gene lookup returns CDR1 DFQATT and CDR2 SNEGSKA (reference sequence). V was clipped by 6 bases and J by 4 bases, with 10 bases between them. This CDR3 contains 12 residues. Study-level points and caveats: Untreated HIV+ repertoires had roughly threefold fewer distinct CDR3s and lower Shannon diversity than healthy controls.

Alpha and beta constant-region primers primed reverse transcription of around 500 ng RNA. Each of the alpha and beta chains got its own library through chain-specific third strand synthesis with indices. MiXCR was run by TCRdb on the 5' RACE reads, yielding one entry per CDR3 protein. Among approximately 3,200 distinct CDR3 sequences listed, less than 25% were seen once. No cell fractionation was done, so the repertoire covers all unsorted peripheral blood T cells. Donors were HIV-infected adults who had not yet started antiretroviral therapy but were about to begin. To note about this clonotype: Its antigen is not known.

The V call is TRBV20-1, the J call TRBJ1-5, with a weak D call TRBD1 (5 bases). The sequence was obtained from an adult with HIV infection. The specimen was blood, collected before antiretroviral therapy. The CDR3 sequence: CSALWGNQPQHF. The DNA for the CDR3 is TGCAGTGCCTTGTGGGGGAATCAGCCCCAGCATTTT.